The 32 T cell receptor beta chains below were found in one sample sequenced in a study of post-analysis software for immune sequencing data. General study points: Five TRBV segments appeared more often in patients than in controls, and TRBV5-6, TRBV5-1 and TRBV20-1 were among these.

The authors incorporated unique molecular identifiers into the TCR beta cDNA libraries. Each CDR3 protein is one row after TCRdb ran MiXCR on the PCR reads. This table holds roughly 870,000 distinct CDR3 sequences, roughly 50% found once. No antigen is known for these receptors. Sequencing used blood. The receptors shown here come from a girl between 5 and 17 years old with multiple sclerosis.

This sequence joins TRBV2 and TRBJ1-4; D may be TRBD1 (6 bases). The CDR3 totals 14 residues. The V end lost 6 bases, the J end lost 3 bases, and 11 bases lay between the germline ends. CDR1 and CDR2 from the germline V gene are SNHLY and FYNNEI. The CDR3: CASRQGGPNEKLFF. CDR3 DNA: TGTGCCAGCAGACAAGGGGGGCCTAATGAAAAACTGTTTTTT.

The gene calls are TRBV7-2 and TRBJ1-1; the D is unclear. The V gene lost 7 bases and the J gene lost 1 base, with 16 bases spanning the gap. The V gene's germline CDR1 is SGHTA and CDR2 FQGNSA. The length of the CDR3 is 15 residues. The CDR3 DNA is TGTGCCAGCACCTATCGGTTGAGCGGGAACACTGAAGCTTTCTTT. Its protein is CASTYRLSGNTEAFF.

The chain employs TRBV6-2 or TRBV6-3 and TRBJ2-1; 16 positions match TRBD2. J was trimmed by 7 bases and V by 10 bases; bases with no gene match: 13. There are 17 residues in the CDR3. CDR1 is MNHEY and CDR2 is SVGEGT in the germline V gene. This chain's CDR3 is CATNPELGLAGGNEQFF. The CDR3, as DNA: TGTGCCACCAACCCGGAATTGGGACTAGCGGGAGGGAATGAGCAGTTCTTC.

The chain is built from TRBV30 and TRBJ2-5; TRBD1 agrees at 12 bases. J lost 4 bases, V lost 5 bases, and 5 bases had no gene match. This CDR3 has 14 residues. Germline values: CDR1 GTSNPN, CDR2 SVGIG (reference sequence). DNA for the CDR3: TGTGCCTGGGGCCGGGACAGGGGGCGAGAGACCCAGTACTTC. Its protein product is CAWGRDRGRETQYF.

In nucleotides, the CDR3 is TGTGCCAGCAGCCATCAGGGGGCTGGCGAGCAGTACTTC. As protein: CASSHQGAGEQYF. The chain has TRBV27 and TRBJ2-4; 8 bases map to TRBD1. The DNA end is a closer match to TRBJ2-7, so the J assignment may be wrong. The CDR3 has 13 residues. CDR1 is MNHEY and CDR2 is SMNVEV in the germline V gene (reference sequence).

This rearrangement joins TRBV12-3 or TRBV12-4 to TRBJ2-7, with D possibly matching TRBD1 (5 bases). V shed 10 bases and J shed 0 bases, with 16 bases lying between them. This CDR3 has 14 residues. The CDR3 region is CATVDTTSSYEQYF. DNA of the CDR3: TGTGCCACCGTGGACACTACGAGCTCCTACGAGCAGTACTTC.

This clonotype appeared a few times. This chain links TRBV29-1 with TRBJ2-5; 12 nucleotides match TRBD2. After removal of 4 bases from V and 5 bases from J, the junction contained 11 bases not matched to a gene. This CDR3 is 16 amino acids long. Germline-derived CDR1 and CDR2 are SQVTM and ANQGSEA. CDR3 in DNA: TGCAGCGTTGCCTCGGGGCTAGCGGGAGGGTTTGAGACCCAGTACTTC. Amino acid sequence: CSVASGLAGGFETQYF.

The J gene is TRBJ2-7, the V gene TRBV5-1; no clear D. V was clipped by 2 bases and J by 5 bases, with 11 bases between them. From germline, CDR1 is SGHRS and CDR2 YFSETQ. This CDR3 spans 13 amino acids. The CDR3 spells CASSFIGPNEQYF. The DNA of the CDR3 is TGCGCCAGCAGCTTTATCGGCCCTAACGAGCAGTACTTC.

The chain carries TRBV29-1 and TRBJ2-5; perhaps TRBD1 as D (6 bases). In germline, CDR1 is SQVTM, CDR2 ANQGSEA. Trimming cost V 6 bases and J 5 bases, with 16 bases left between them. The CDR3 totals 13 residues. CDR3 DNA: TGCAGCGTACTGACAGGCCCCATGGAGACCCAGTACTTC. Translation: CSVLTGPMETQYF.

This clonotype was seen more than once but under ten times. This sequence joins TRBV20-1 and TRBJ2-7; 8 nucleotides align to TRBD2. After removal of 0 bases from V and 1 base from J, the junction contained 11 bases not matched to a gene. The CDR3 is 17 amino acids. The germline V gene encodes CDR1 DFQATT and CDR2 SNEGSKA (reference sequence). CDR3 coding DNA: TGCAGTGCTAGAGATGCCGGGGCTAGCGGGTGGTCCTACGAGCAGTACTTC. It is translated as CSARDAGASGWSYEQYF.

The CDR3 region has the DNA TGTGCCAGCAGCCGAGTTGAAAAACTGTTTTTT. It yields the protein CASSRVEKLFF. This chain connects TRBV7-9 to TRBJ1-4, with no clear D. V was cut by 5 bases and J by 7 bases, with 5 bases left in between. The germline V gene encodes CDR1 SEHNR and CDR2 FQNEAQ (reference sequence). This CDR3 is built from 11 residues.

This clonotype was counted only a few times. V usage is TRBV29-1 and J usage is TRBJ1-1; TRBD1 matches 7 bases. Germline V CDR1 and CDR2: SQVTM, ANQGSEA. The CDR3 is 14 residues long. J lost 0 bases, V lost 4 bases, and 5 bases had no gene match. CDR3 region: CSVVPGGVNTEAFF. As DNA, the CDR3 is TGCAGCGTTGTTCCAGGGGGGGTGAACACTGAAGCTTTCTTT.

This clonotype was detected only a few times. The chain combines TRBV20-1 with TRBJ2-5; D could derive from TRBD1 or TRBD2 (5 bases each). V gave up 6 bases and J gave up 4 bases, with 18 bases separating them. Germline V CDR1 and CDR2: DFQATT, SNEGSKA (reference sequence). This CDR3 is built from 14 residues. Written as DNA, the CDR3 is TGCAGTGCCACAGATCGGGGCAGATCAGAGACCCAGTACTTC. Amino acids: CSATDRGRSETQYF.

The chain joins TRBV14 to TRBJ2-6; 9 bases align to TRBD1. Trimming cost V 4 bases and J 12 bases; bases outside gene matches: 7. Germline V lookup: CDR1 SGHDN, CDR2 FVKESK. This CDR3 spans 14 amino acids. The CDR3: CASSLNRGLSVLTF. CDR3 DNA sequence: TGTGCCAGCAGCCTAAACAGGGGGCTTAGCGTCCTGACTTTC.

V usage is TRBV7-9 and J usage is TRBJ2-7; D is undetermined. In germline, CDR1 is SEHNR, CDR2 FQNEAQ (reference sequence). The germline V and J ends were trimmed by 5 bases and 1 base, with 9 bases remaining between them. The CDR3 totals 13 residues. CDR3 sequence: CASSVGFSYEQYF. In nucleotides, the CDR3 is TGTGCCAGCAGCGTCGGCTTTTCCTACGAGCAGTACTTC.

CDR3 in amino acids: CASSTGLVGQETQYF. The CDR3 nucleotides read TGTGCCAGCAGCACGGGACTAGTTGGGCAAGAGACCCAGTACTTC. The chain recombines TRBV7-2 with TRBJ2-5, with 8 bases lining up with TRBD2. CDR3 length equals 15 residues. Germline V gene data show CDR1 as SGHTA and CDR2 as FQGNSA. Unmatched junction bases numbered 7, after V lost 5 bases and J lost 2 bases. Full variable domain (outside the CDR3, taken from reference TRBV7-2 and TRBJ2-5): GAGVSQSPSNKVTEKGKDVELRCDPISGHTALYWYRQSLGQGLEFLIYFQGNSAPDKSGLPSDRFSAERTGGSVSTLTIQRTQQEDSAVYLCASSTGLVGQETQYFGPGTRLLVL.

This clonotype came up a few times. The V and J genes are TRBV20-1 and TRBJ1-2; weak D call: TRBD1 (5 bases). Germline CDR1 reads DFQATT; CDR2 reads SNEGSKA (reference sequence). This CDR3 region has 13 residues. CDR3 sequence (DNA): TGCAGCGCCTCTAAGACAGAGAACTATGGCTACACCTTC. Translated: CSASKTENYGYTF.

This sequence joins TRBV12-3 or TRBV12-4 and TRBJ2-5; 8 bases line up with TRBD2. CDR3 length: 16 amino acids. V gave up 4 bases and J gave up 4 bases; unmatched junction bases: 11. CDR3 protein: CASSYGSPGGPETQYF. CDR3 in DNA: TGTGCCAGCAGTTATGGGTCTCCGGGGGGGCCAGAGACCCAGTACTTC.

The chain uses TRBV27 and TRBJ2-1, with D unresolved. V lost 5 bases, J lost 6 bases, and 11 bases lay in between. This CDR3 has 13 amino acids. CDR1 and CDR2 from the germline V gene are MNHEY and SMNVEV (reference sequence). In DNA, the CDR3 is TGTGCCAGCAGTCCCTGGACGAGCAATGAGCAGTTCTTC. Translating it yields CASSPWTSNEQFF.

This chain joins TRBV20-1 and TRBJ2-5, with 7 bases matching TRBD1. CDR1 and CDR2 (germline): DFQATT, SNEGSKA (reference sequence). The junction had 8 bases not matched to a gene; V was cut back by 6 bases and J by 1 base. The CDR3 is made up of 14 amino acids. CDR3 sequence reads: CSAKDRALQETQYF. The CDR3 coding sequence is TGCAGTGCCAAAGACAGGGCACTCCAAGAGACCCAGTACTTC.

J is TRBJ2-7 and V is TRBV4-1; D unresolved. Trimming shortened V by 0 bases and J by 7 bases, and 10 bases separated the two germline ends. The CDR3 runs to 13 residues. CDR1 and CDR2 from the germline V gene are MGHRA and YSYEKL. The CDR3 DNA reads as TGCGCCAGCAGCCAAGAAACAGTAGGGGAGCAGTACTTC. This gives the protein CASSQETVGEQYF.

This clonotype was recorded a few times. The chain links TRBV20-1 to TRBJ2-1; 13 bases match TRBD2. V lost 6 bases to trimming and J lost 5 bases; unmatched junction nucleotides: 4. The germline gives CDR1 DFQATT, CDR2 SNEGSKA (reference sequence). This CDR3 contains 14 residues. The DNA of the CDR3 is TGCAGTGCGAAGGGACTAGCGGGAAACAATGAGCAGTTCTTC. This sequence encodes CSAKGLAGNNEQFF.

The rearrangement uses TRBV7-9 and TRBJ2-7; 11 nucleotides align to TRBD2. CDR3 length: 16 amino acids. Per the germline V gene, CDR1 is SEHNR and CDR2 is FQNEAQ (reference sequence). Trimming removed 4 bases from V and 2 bases from J; junction bases left unmatched: 7. Here the CDR3 reads CASSSTGTSGTYEQYF. The CDR3 DNA reads as TGTGCCAGCAGCTCAACCGGGACTAGCGGTACCTACGAGCAGTACTTC. Based on the CDR3 plus reference TRBV7-9 and TRBJ2-7, the full variable domain is DTGVSQNPRHKITKRGQNVTFRCDPISEHNRLYWYRQTLGQGPEFLTYFQNEAQLEKSRLLSDRFSAERPKGSFSTLEIQRTEQGDSAMYLCASSSTGTSGTYEQYFGPGTRLTVT.

J is TRBJ2-3 and V is TRBV7-9, with D perhaps matching TRBD1 (5 bases). From germline, CDR1 is SEHNR and CDR2 FQNEAQ (reference sequence). V gave up 5 bases and J gave up 2 bases, with 17 bases separating them. The CDR3 has 16 amino acids. For the CDR3, the DNA is TGTGCCAGCAGCCTTCTGACAGTAACATCCACAGATACGCAGTATTTT. This gives the protein CASSLLTVTSTDTQYF. The complete variable domain, with remaining parts taken from reference TRBV7-9 and TRBJ2-3, reads DTGVSQNPRHKITKRGQNVTFRCDPISEHNRLYWYRQTLGQGPEFLTYFQNEAQLEKSRLLSDRFSAERPKGSFSTLEIQRTEQGDSAMYLCASSLLTVTSTDTQYFGPGTRLTVL.

Points on this clonotype: One end of the junction is discordant with germline, which a read error may explain. The V call is TRBV4-1, the J call TRBJ2-5; D may be TRBD1 (6 bases). This CDR3 contains 14 residues. Germline lookup yields CDR1 MGHRA and CDR2 YSYEKL. Here the CDR3 reads CASSQLDSPETQYF. The CDR3 nucleotides are TGCGCCAGTAGCCAGCTGGACAGTCCGGAGACCCAGTACTTC.

The chain employs TRBV12-3 or TRBV12-4 and TRBJ2-7; 8 bases map to TRBD2. Germline trimming cut 5 bases from V and 4 bases from J; bases unmatched to any gene: 10. This CDR3 is 15 amino acids long. Here the CDR3 reads CASSPQPGGIYEQYF. Written as DNA, the CDR3 is TGTGCCAGCAGTCCTCAGCCGGGAGGGATTTACGAGCAGTACTTC.

This chain connects TRBV20-1 to TRBJ2-7; D not resolved. V gave up 1 base and J gave up 5 bases, with 9 bases separating them. CDR3 length: 12 amino acids. Germline loops: CDR1 DFQATT, CDR2 SNEGSKA (reference sequence). CDR3 sequence (DNA): TGCAGTGCTAGAGGGAAATACGACGAGCAGTACTTC. Translating gives CSARGKYDEQYF.

The gene calls are TRBV2 and TRBJ2-5; 10 bases match TRBD1. The CDR3 sequence is 14 residues long. CDR1 is SNHLY and CDR2 is FYNNEI in the germline V gene. The trim removed 7 bases at V and 4 bases at J, leaving 6 bases unmatched. CDR3 protein: CASTKTGGSETQYF. DNA for the CDR3: TGTGCCAGCACTAAGACAGGGGGCTCAGAGACCCAGTACTTC.

To note about this clonotype: Sequence at one end of the junction differs from germline and may be a read error. The gene calls are TRBV10-3 and TRBJ2-6; D is perhaps TRBD1 (5 bases). This CDR3 is 16 amino acids long. Germline CDR1 is ENHRY and CDR2 is SYGVKD. DNA for the CDR3: TGTGCCATCAGTGTAGGGCGGAACACTGGGGCCAACGTCCTGAGTTTC. Amino acid sequence: CAISVGRNTGANVLSF.

This clonotype was seen a handful of times. The chain carries TRBV15 and TRBJ2-1; 9 bases agree with TRBD1. The CDR3 is 19 amino acids. The ends lost 0 bases at V and 2 bases at J; junction bases unmatched: 11. Germline loops: CDR1 LNHNV, CDR2 YYDKDF (reference sequence). In DNA, the CDR3 is TGTGCCACCAGCAGAGATTCTTTAAGGGACAGGGCTCCCTACAATGAGCAGTTCTTC. Residues: CATSRDSLRDRAPYNEQFF. The complete variable domain, with remaining parts taken from reference TRBV15 and TRBJ2-1, reads DAMVIQNPRYQVTQFGKPVTLSCSQTLNHNVMYWYQQKSSQAPKLLFHYYDKDFNNEADTPDNFQSRRPNTSFCFLDIRSPGLGDTAMYLCATSRDSLRDRAPYNEQFFGPGTRLTVL.

The rearrangement uses TRBV6-5 and TRBJ2-7; 9 nucleotides line up with TRBD1. Germline V gives CDR1 MNHEY, CDR2 SVGAGI. CDR3 length: 15 amino acids. After removal of 6 bases from V and 1 base from J, the junction contained 7 bases not matched to a gene. CDR3 coding DNA: TGTGCCAGCAGCAGGGACAGGGTCTTATCCTACGAGCAGTACTTC. Its translation: CASSRDRVLSYEQYF.

This rearrangement joins TRBV7-9 to TRBJ2-3; D gene unclear. Germline values: CDR1 SEHNR, CDR2 FQNEAQ (reference sequence). Trimming pared 5 bases from V and 1 base from J, leaving 13 bases between. This CDR3 spans 15 amino acids. CDR3 sequence (DNA): TGTGCCAGCAGCCATGCCCGGCAGGGCACAGATACGCAGTATTTT. Its protein is CASSHARQGTDTQYF.